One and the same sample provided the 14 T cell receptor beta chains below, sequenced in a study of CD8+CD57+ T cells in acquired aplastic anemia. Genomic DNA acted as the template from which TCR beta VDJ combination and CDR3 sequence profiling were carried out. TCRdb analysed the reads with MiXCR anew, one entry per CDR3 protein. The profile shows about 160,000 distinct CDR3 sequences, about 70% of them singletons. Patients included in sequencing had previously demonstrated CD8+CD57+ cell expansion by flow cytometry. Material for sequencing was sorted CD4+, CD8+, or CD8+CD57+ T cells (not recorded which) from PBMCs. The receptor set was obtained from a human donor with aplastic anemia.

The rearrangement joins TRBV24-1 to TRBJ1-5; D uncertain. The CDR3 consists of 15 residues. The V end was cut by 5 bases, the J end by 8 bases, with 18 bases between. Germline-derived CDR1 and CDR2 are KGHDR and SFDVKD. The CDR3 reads CATSALGQAGKPQHF. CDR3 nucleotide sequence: TGTGCCACCAGTGCTCTTGGCCAGGCTGGGAAGCCCCAGCATTTT.

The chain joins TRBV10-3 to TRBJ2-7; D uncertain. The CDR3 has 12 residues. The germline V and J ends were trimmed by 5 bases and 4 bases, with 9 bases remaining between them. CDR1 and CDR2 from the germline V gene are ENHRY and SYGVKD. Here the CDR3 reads CAISSMAYEQYF. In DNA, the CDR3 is TGTGCCATCAGTTCCATGGCGTACGAGCAGTACTTC.

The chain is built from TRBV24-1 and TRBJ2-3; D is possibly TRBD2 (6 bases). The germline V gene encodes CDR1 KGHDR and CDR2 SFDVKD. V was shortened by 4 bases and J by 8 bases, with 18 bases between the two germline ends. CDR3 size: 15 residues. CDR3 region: CATSDHTGLGGTQYF. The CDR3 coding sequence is TGTGCCACCAGTGACCACACAGGACTGGGAGGTACGCAGTATTTT.

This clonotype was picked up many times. The CDR3 DNA sequence: TGCGCCAGCAGCCAAGATGGGCCCGGGACCCCAGCAGATACGCAGTATTTT. This translates into CASSQDGPGTPADTQYF. The rearrangement links TRBV4-3 to TRBJ2-3; D possibly uses TRBD1 or TRBD2 (5 bases each). The ends were cut back, 0 bases at V and 4 bases at J, with 17 bases in the middle. In germline, CDR1 is LGHNA, CDR2 YSLEER. CDR3 size: 17 residues.

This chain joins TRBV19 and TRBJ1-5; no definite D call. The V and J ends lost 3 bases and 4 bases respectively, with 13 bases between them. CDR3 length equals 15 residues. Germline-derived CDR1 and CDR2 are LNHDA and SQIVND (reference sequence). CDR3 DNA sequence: TGTGCCAGTAGTATCGGTCAGACCCTTAATCAGCCCCAGCATTTT. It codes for CASSIGQTLNQPQHF.

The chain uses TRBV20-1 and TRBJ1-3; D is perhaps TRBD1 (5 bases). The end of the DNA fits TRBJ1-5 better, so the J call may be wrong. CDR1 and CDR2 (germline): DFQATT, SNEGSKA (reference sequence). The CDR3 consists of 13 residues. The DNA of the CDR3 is TGCAGTGCTGGAAGACAGTCGGATCAGCCCCAGCATTTT. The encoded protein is CSAGRQSDQPQHF.

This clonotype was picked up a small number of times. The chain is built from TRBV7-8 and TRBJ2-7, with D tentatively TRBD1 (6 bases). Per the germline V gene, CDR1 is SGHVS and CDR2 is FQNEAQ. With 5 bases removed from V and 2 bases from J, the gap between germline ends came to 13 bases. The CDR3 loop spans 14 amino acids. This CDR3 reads CASSQGQTPYEQYF. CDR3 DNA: TGTGCCAGCAGCCAAGGACAGACACCCTACGAGCAGTACTTC.

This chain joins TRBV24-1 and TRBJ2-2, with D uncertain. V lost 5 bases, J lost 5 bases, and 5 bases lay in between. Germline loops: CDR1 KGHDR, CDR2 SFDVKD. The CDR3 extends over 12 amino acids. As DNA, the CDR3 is TGTGCCACCAGTGCGGAGACCGGGGAGCTGTTTTTT. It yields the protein CATSAETGELFF.

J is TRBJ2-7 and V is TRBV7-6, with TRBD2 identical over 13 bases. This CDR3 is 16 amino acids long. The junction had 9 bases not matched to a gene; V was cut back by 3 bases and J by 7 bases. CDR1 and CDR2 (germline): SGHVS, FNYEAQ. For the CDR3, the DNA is TGTGCCAGCAGCTTCGGACTAGCGGGAGTAGACGGGGAGCAGTACTTC. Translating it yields CASSFGLAGVDGEQYF.

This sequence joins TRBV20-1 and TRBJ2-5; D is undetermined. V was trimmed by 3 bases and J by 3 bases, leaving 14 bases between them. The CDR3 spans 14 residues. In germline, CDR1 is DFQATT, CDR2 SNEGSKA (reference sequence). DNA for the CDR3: TGCAGTGCTAGTTGGGCCCGGTCAGAAGAGACCCAGTACTTC. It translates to CSASWARSEETQYF.

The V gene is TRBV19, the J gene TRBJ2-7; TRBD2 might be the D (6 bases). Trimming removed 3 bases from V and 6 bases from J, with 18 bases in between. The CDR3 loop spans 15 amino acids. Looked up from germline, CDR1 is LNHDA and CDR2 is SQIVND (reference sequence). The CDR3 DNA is TGTGCCAGTAGTATGGGTCAGGGCCTAGCGCGCGAGCAGTACTTC. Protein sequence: CASSMGQGLAREQYF. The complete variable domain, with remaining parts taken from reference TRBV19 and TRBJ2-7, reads DGGITQSPKYLFRKEGQNVTLSCEQNLNHDAMYWYRQDPGQGLRLIYYSQIVNDFQKGDIAEGYSVSREKKESFPLTVTSAQKNPTAFYLCASSMGQGLAREQYFGPGTRLTVT.

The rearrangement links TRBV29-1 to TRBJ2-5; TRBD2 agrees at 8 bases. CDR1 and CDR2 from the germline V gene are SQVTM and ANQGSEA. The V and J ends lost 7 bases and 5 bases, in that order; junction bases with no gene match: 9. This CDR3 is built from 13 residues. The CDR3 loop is CSAPTSAVETQYF. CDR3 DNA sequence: TGCAGCGCACCGACTAGCGCGGTGGAGACCCAGTACTTC.

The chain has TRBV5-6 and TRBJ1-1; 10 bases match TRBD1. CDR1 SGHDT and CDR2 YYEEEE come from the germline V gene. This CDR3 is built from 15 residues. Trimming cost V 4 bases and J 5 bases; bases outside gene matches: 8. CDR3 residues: CASSPRGGQGTEAFF. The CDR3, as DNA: TGTGCCAGCAGCCCAAGAGGGGGACAGGGGACTGAAGCTTTCTTT.

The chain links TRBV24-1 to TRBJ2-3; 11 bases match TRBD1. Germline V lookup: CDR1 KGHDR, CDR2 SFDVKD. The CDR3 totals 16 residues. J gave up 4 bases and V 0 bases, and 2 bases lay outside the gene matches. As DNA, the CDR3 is TGTGCCACCAGTGATTTGTGGGACAGGGGGGCAGATACGCAGTATTTT. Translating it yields CATSDLWDRGADTQYF.